This T cell receptor beta chain was found in a study of T cells expressing NK-cell markers. Looking at the study overall: Repertoire data for TCR beta were derived from sorted T cells (CD3+CD56+NKG2C+, CD3+CD56+NKG2C- and CD3+CD56-NKG2C+).

Study-level points and caveats: Leadership of the CD3+CD56-NKG2C+ fraction also belonged to these clonotypes in several donors. In a group of 5 or 6 donors, dominant NKG2C+ clonotypes represented about 1.0-8% of CD8+ T cells.

Comment on this clonotype: Its cognate antigen is unknown.

TCRdb reprocessed the 5' RACE reads and reports one entry per CDR3 protein, with no DNA. The repertoire shows 550,000 to 600,000 distinct CDR3 sequences; the top ten hold approximately 3.6%. This clonotype originated in a man younger than 30 in good health. The source material was blood T cells: a sorted CD56 or NKG2C T cell subset, CD4+ or CD8+ T cells, or bulk PBMC T cells (not recorded which).

The CDR3 sequence is CASSPYSGRTEAFF. The chain has TRBV27 and TRBJ1-1. The CDR3 totals 14 residues. Germline CDR1 reads MNHEY; CDR2 reads SMNVEV (reference sequence).